This paragraph reports one T cell receptor beta chain. Antigen unknown. The data derive from a study of T cells in Graves' hyperthyroidism and ophthalmopathy. Uncontrolled infection, other autoimmune disease, pregnancy or lactation excluded patients. Regarding the study as a whole: Model output signaled ophthalmopathy a median approximately 6.2 months ahead of onset. Blood also showed most of the thyroid clonotypes that were expanded above 0.001. Ophthalmopathy was distinguished from stable hyperthyroidism by 13 V-J signatures.

Regions amplified from RNA transcripts were the TCR beta CDR3 regions. Researchers ran a first-round RT-PCR on the TCR CDR3 using the HTBI primer set. Each CDR3 protein is one row after TCRdb ran MiXCR on the multiplex PCR reads. The table records approximately 700,000 distinct CDR3 sequences, just under 45% of them present only once. This clonotype was obtained from an adult man with Graves' disease, either hyperthyroidism or ophthalmopathy (not recorded which). What was sequenced was peripheral blood or thyroid tissue (not recorded which).

The CDR3 region has the DNA TGTGCCAGCAGTGAACGGGGCTTCGGTCAGCCCCAGCATTTT. The encoded protein is CASSERGFGQPQHF. V gene TRBV2 combines with J gene TRBJ1-5; D perhaps matches TRBD1 (5 bases). The ends were cut back, 2 bases at V and 6 bases at J, with 11 bases in the middle. CDR1 is SNHLY, CDR2 FYNNEI, per germline. This CDR3 has 14 amino acids.